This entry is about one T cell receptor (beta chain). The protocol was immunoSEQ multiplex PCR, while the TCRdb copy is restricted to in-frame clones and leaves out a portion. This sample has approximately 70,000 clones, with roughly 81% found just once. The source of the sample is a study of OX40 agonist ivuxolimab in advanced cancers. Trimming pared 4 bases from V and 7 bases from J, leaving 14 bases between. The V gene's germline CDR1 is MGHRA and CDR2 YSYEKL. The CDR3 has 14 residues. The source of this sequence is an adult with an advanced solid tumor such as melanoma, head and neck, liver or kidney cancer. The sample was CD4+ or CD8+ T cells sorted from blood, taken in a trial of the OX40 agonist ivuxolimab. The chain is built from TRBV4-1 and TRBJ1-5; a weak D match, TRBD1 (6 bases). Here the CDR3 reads CASSPQGGGQPQHF. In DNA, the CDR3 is TGCGCCAGCAGCCCACAAGGGGGGGGCCAGCCCCAGCATTTT.